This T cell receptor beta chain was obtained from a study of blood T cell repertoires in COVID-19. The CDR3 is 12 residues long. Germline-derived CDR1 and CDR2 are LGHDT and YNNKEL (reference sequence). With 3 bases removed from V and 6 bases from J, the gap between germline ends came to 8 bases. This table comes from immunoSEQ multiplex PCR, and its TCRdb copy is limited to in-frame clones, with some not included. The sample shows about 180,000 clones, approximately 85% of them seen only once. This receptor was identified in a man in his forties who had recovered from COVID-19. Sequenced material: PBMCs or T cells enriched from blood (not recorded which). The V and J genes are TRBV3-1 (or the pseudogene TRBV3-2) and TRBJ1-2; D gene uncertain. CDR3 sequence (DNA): TGTGCCAGCAGCCAGGGAGAAGATGGCTACACCTTC. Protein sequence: CASSQGEDGYTF.